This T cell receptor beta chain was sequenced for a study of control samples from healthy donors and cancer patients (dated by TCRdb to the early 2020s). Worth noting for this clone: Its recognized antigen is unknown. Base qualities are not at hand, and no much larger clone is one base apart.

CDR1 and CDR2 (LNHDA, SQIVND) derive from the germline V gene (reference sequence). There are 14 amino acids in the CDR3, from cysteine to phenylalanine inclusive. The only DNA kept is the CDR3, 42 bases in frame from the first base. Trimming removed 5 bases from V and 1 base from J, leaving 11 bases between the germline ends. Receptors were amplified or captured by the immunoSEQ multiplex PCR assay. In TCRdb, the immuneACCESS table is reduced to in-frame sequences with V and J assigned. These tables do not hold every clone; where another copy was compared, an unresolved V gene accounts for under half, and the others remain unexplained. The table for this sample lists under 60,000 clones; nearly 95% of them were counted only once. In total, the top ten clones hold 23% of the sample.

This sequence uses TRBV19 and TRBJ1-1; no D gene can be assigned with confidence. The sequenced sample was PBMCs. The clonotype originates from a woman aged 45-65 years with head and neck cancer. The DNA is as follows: TGTGCCAGTAGTTTCCGGGCCTCGAACACTGAAGCTTTCTTT. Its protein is CASSFRASNTEAFF.